This T cell receptor (beta chain) was observed in a study of Graves' ophthalmopathy and Graves' hyperthyroidism. The CDR3 has 12 amino acids. With 5 bases removed from V and 0 bases from J, the gap between germline ends came to 8 bases. CDR1 is GTSNPN and CDR2 is SVGIG in the germline V gene (reference sequence). From RNA, the CDR3 regions of TCR beta chains were amplified and sequenced. HTBI primers were employed in first-round RT-PCR, then a second-round multiplex PCR followed. TCRdb fed the multiplex PCR reads into MiXCR, producing one record per CDR3 protein. The sample includes 400,000 or so distinct CDR3 sequences, approximately 18% of them seen just once.

V and J are TRBV30 and TRBJ2-7; D unresolved. The origin of this receptor is an adult woman with stable Graves' hyperthyroidism. Source material: peripheral blood. CDR3 region: CAWELGSYEQYF. CDR3 sequence (DNA): TGTGCCTGGGAGTTGGGCTCCTACGAGCAGTACTTC. The full variable domain, its missing parts supplied by reference TRBV30 and TRBJ2-7, is SQTIHQWPATLVQPVGSPLSLECTVEGTSNPNLYWYRQAAGRGLQLLFYSVGIGQISSEVPQNLSASRPQDRQFILSSKKLLLSDSGFYLCAWELGSYEQYFGPGTRLTVT.